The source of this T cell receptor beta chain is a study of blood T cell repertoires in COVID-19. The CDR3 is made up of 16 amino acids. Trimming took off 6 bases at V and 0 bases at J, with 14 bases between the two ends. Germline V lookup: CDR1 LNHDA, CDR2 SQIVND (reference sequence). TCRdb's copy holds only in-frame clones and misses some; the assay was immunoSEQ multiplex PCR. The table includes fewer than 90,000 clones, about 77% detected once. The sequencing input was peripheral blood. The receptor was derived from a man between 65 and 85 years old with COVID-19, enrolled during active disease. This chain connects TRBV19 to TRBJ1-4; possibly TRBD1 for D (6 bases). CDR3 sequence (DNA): TGTGCCAGTAGCCCGGGACACGTTGCAACTAATGAAAAACTGTTTTTT. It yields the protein CASSPGHVATNEKLFF.